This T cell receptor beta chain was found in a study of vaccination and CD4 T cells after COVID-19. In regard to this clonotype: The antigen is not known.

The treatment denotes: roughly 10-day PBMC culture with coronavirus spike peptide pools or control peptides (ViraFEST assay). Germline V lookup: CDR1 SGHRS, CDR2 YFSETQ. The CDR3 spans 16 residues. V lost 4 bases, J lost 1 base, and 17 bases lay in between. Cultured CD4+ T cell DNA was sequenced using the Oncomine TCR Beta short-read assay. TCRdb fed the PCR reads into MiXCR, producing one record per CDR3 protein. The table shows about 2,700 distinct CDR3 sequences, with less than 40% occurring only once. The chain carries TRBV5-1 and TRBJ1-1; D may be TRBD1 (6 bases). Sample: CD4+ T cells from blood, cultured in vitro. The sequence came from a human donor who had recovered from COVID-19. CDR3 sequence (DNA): TGCGCCAGCAGCCTGGACAGCAGGTCCTGGAACACTGAAGCTTTCTTT. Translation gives CASSLDSRSWNTEAFF.